The 16 T cell receptor beta chains below all came from one sample that was sequenced in a study of T cell repertoires in cytomegalovirus infection. Each CDR3 protein is one row after TCRdb ran MiXCR on the reads. The sample records approximately 770,000 distinct CDR3 sequences, under 35% being singletons. Their antigens are not known. Sequences were derived from cultured CD8+ T cells from PBMCs, sampled from culture after CMV antigen stimulation. The receptors stem from a human donor in good health (CMV status not recorded). Some clones in this sample may be carry-over from other donors' samples.

This clonotype was counted many times. A much bigger clone sits one base away, suggesting this may be a read error. V and J are TRBV7-4 and TRBJ1-1; the D is unclear. V lost 3 bases to trimming and J lost 0 bases, with 5 bases between them. The CDR3 is made up of 13 amino acids. The germline V gene has CDR1 SGHVT and CDR2 SQSDAQ. The CDR3: CASSLWMNTEAFF. CDR3 bases: TGTGCCAGCAGCTTGTGGATGAACACTGAAGCTTTCTTT.

V gene TRBV20-1 combines with J gene TRBJ2-3; 11 positions match TRBD2. This CDR3 is built from 18 residues. CDR1 and CDR2 from the germline V gene are DFQATT and SNEGSKA (reference sequence). The V segment lost 7 bases and the J segment 0 bases; nucleotides outside the gene matches: 15. CDR3 nucleotides: TGCAGTGGTCTTGGGTTACTAGCGGGGGCCCCTAGCACAGATACGCAGTATTTT. As protein: CSGLGLLAGAPSTDTQYF.

This clonotype showed up just a few times. This sequence joins TRBV12-3 or TRBV12-4 and TRBJ2-2; 8 bases are shared with TRBD2. This CDR3 is built from 18 residues. V was pared by 0 bases and J by 0 bases, with 6 bases of the junction left unmatched. The CDR3 sequence: CASSLALQRGTNTGELFF. The CDR3 DNA reads as TGTGCCAGCAGTTTAGCGCTTCAGCGGGGGACGAACACCGGGGAGCTGTTTTTT.

This clonotype was detected a few times. The rearrangement joins TRBV4-3 to TRBJ2-2; the D call may be TRBD1 or TRBD2 (5 bases each). V lost 2 bases and J lost 2, with 15 bases in between. Germline V CDR1 and CDR2: LGHNA, YSLEER. CDR3 length: 17 amino acids. This CDR3 reads CASSQWIGTGNTGELFF. In nucleotides, the CDR3 is TGCGCCAGCAGCCAATGGATCGGGACGGGCAACACCGGGGAGCTGTTTTTT.

This clonotype was detected once. The chain combines TRBV12-5 with TRBJ1-1, with unresolved D. CDR1 LGHNT and CDR2 FRNRAP come from the germline V gene. Trimming pared 0 bases from V and 2 bases from J, leaving 10 bases between. This CDR3 has 15 amino acids. The CDR3 DNA sequence: TGTGCTAGTGGTTTGGTACGACGATTAAACACTGAAGCTTTCTTT. This encodes CASGLVRRLNTEAFF.

V gene TRBV9 combines with J gene TRBJ1-2; the D gene is possibly TRBD1 (5 bases). CDR1 is SGDLS, CDR2 YYNGEE, per germline. Between the trimmed V and J ends, which lost 4 bases and 7 bases, there was a span of 14 bases. The CDR3 length is 13 residues. CDR3 sequence reads: CASSPDGGSGYTF. CDR3 sequence (DNA): TGTGCCAGCAGCCCAGATGGGGGGTCTGGCTACACCTTC. The entire variable domain, with the rest obtained from reference TRBV9 and TRBJ1-2, is as follows: DSGVTQTPKHLITATGQRVTLRCSPRSGDLSVYWYQQSLDQGLQFLIQYYNGEERAKGNILERFSAQQFPDLHSELNLSSLELGDSALYFCASSPDGGSGYTFGSGTRLTVV.

The rearrangement links TRBV7-2 to TRBJ2-3; 11 bases match TRBD2. The CDR3 totals 20 residues. V lost 4 bases to trimming and J lost 5 bases; unmatched junction nucleotides: 20. Germline CDR1 and CDR2: SGHTA and FQGNSA. For the CDR3, the DNA is TGTGCCAGCAGCTCGTTGGGGGTTCAGGGTAGCGGGGGGGCGGAAGATACGCAGTATTTT. It encodes CASSSLGVQGSGGAEDTQYF.

This clonotype was observed a few times. The chain employs TRBV4-2 and TRBJ2-1; D might be TRBD1 or TRBD2, each matching 5 bases. This CDR3 has 16 residues. Looked up from germline, CDR1 is LGHNA and CDR2 is YNFKEQ. V lost 5 bases and J 2 bases, leaving 16 bases between the germline ends. The CDR3 nucleotides are TGTGCCAGCAGCTTGATGGGGCTAGCAGCCTACAATGAGCAGTTCTTC. It yields the protein CASSLMGLAAYNEQFF.

CDR3 sequence (DNA): TGTGCCAGCAGTTACCTTCGACAGAGCTCGAACACCGGGGAGCTGTTTTTT. As protein: CASSYLRQSSNTGELFF. This chain uses TRBV6-1 with TRBJ2-2, with D perhaps TRBD1 (5 bases). The CDR3 has 17 residues. Germline V CDR1 and CDR2: MNHNS, SASEGT. V gave up 5 bases and J gave up 0 bases, with 16 bases separating them.

CDR3 protein: CASSPVAGGDQPQHF. The CDR3 DNA is TGCGCCAGCAGCCCCGTGGCAGGGGGCGATCAGCCCCAGCATTTT. The rearrangement links TRBV4-1 to TRBJ1-5; 8 bases are shared with TRBD1. The germline CDR1 and CDR2 sequences are MGHRA and YSYEKL. This CDR3 is built from 15 residues. Trimming cost V 4 bases and J 5 bases; bases outside gene matches: 7.

This chain uses TRBV27 with TRBJ1-2; the D gene is possibly TRBD1 (5 bases). Germline V gives CDR1 MNHEY, CDR2 SMNVEV (reference sequence). The CDR3 totals 13 residues. Trimming stripped 3 bases from V and 8 bases from J, with 13 bases between. The CDR3 DNA follows: TGTGCCAGCAGTTTTGCAGGGAAATCAGGCTACACCTTC. Its translation is CASSFAGKSGYTF.

V and J are TRBV4-3 and TRBJ1-1; 9 bases line up with TRBD1. The J segment lost 4 bases and the V segment lost 3 bases, leaving 15 bases of the junction unmatched. The length of the CDR3 is 18 residues. Germline V CDR1 and CDR2: LGHNA, YSLEER. The CDR3 spells CASSQPGRRTGGVTEAFF. In DNA form, the CDR3 reads TGCGCCAGCAGCCAGCCCGGACGAAGAACAGGGGGCGTCACTGAAGCTTTCTTT.

The chain recombines TRBV2 with TRBJ2-3; D is tentatively TRBD1 or TRBD2 (5 bases each). Deletions cut 3 bases from V and 0 bases from J, with 7 bases between. The germline V gene has CDR1 SNHLY and CDR2 FYNNEI. This CDR3 has 14 amino acids. The CDR3 DNA reads as TGTGCCAGCAGTGATGAGGGGAGCACAGATACGCAGTATTTT. Its translation: CASSDEGSTDTQYF.

This chain connects TRBV4-1 to TRBJ2-5; D ambiguous. The CDR3 runs to 15 residues. V was trimmed by 0 bases and J by 0 bases, leaving 8 bases between them. CDR1 and CDR2 from the germline V gene are MGHRA and YSYEKL. This CDR3 is CASSQESLYQETQYF. In nucleotides, the CDR3 is TGCGCCAGCAGCCAAGAATCATTGTACCAAGAGACCCAGTACTTC.

The genes are TRBV6-2 or TRBV6-3 and TRBJ2-2; D call uncertain. Germline V lookup: CDR1 MNHEY, CDR2 SVGEGT. The CDR3 runs 15 residues. Trimming took off 4 bases at V and 6 bases at J, with 15 bases between the two ends. In nucleotides, the CDR3 is TGTGCCAGCAGTTCTGCAGGCTCCCCCGCCGGGGAGCTGTTTTTT. Amino acids: CASSSAGSPAGELFF.

The chain carries TRBV5-8 and TRBJ1-1; D gene uncertain. The CDR3 covers 13 residues. The V and J ends lost 4 bases and 4 bases respectively, with 11 bases between them. Germline assignment: CDR1 SGHTS and CDR2 YDEGEE. CDR3 sequence: CASSKNPGTEAFF. For the CDR3, the DNA is TGTGCCAGCAGCAAGAATCCCGGCACTGAAGCTTTCTTT.